This TCR beta chain is drawn from a study of human T cells and chemical hapten exposure. TCRdb reprocessed the RACE reads with MiXCR, giving one entry per CDR3 protein. The data contain 330,000 or so distinct CDR3 sequences, about 6.3% of them singletons. The germline V gene encodes CDR1 SEHNR and CDR2 FQNEAQ (reference sequence). V lost 6 bases to trimming and J lost 1 base, with 9 bases between them. This CDR3 has 13 amino acids. Time point indicated: patch test 2, 6 weeks after DPC sensitization. Treatment indicated: therapeutic diphenylcyclopropenone sensitization with weekly scalp DPC. Patients had alopecia, were aged 18 to 70, and were not pregnant. In its sample, this clonotype was seen many times.

This receptor was identified in a woman younger than 35 with alopecia areata. Some clones in this sample may be carry-over from other donors' samples. This chain links TRBV7-9 with TRBJ1-1; the D is unclear. The sequencing here drew on whole blood, taken in connection with sensitization to the hapten diphenylcyclopropenone (DPC). The DNA of the CDR3 is TGTGCCAGCAGTTCCCGACAGAACACTGAAGCTTTCTTT. Translated: CASSSRQNTEAFF.